These T cell receptor beta chains were read from a single sample in a study of OX40 agonist ivuxolimab in advanced cancers. The method was immunoSEQ multiplex PCR; TCRdb's version includes in-frame clones alone and lacks a portion of them. The table has 55,000 to 80,000 clones, approximately 80% seen once. The material sequenced was CD4+ or CD8+ T cells sorted from blood, taken in a trial of the OX40 agonist ivuxolimab. These receptors were taken from an adult with an advanced solid tumor such as melanoma, head and neck, liver or kidney cancer. Both conserved end residues are part of each CDR3. Fields, in order: V gene, J gene, D gene, clone size, CDR3 DNA, CDR3 protein. A D gene is named only where the DNA matches it firmly. Only part of the rows carry a size: once, few, many, or a class if the clone is expanded.

V: TRBV28
J: TRBJ2-6
D: -
size: -
DNA: TGTGCCAGCAGTTTATTTCTATTGGGAAGCTCTGGGGCCAACGTCCTGACTTTC
CDR3: CASSLFLLGSSGANVLTF

V: TRBV9
J: TRBJ1-2
D: TRBD1
size: -
DNA: TGTGCCAGCAGCCCGCAAACCCGGACAGGGCTCGGCTACACCTTC
CDR3: CASSPQTRTGLGYTF

V: TRBV18
J: TRBJ2-7
D: TRBD2
size: -
DNA: TGTGCCAGCTCACCGATCCCGCAGCGGGGGAACCGCGAGCAGTACTTC
CDR3: CASSPIPQRGNREQYF

V: TRBV27
J: TRBJ2-1
D: TRBD2
size: once
DNA: TGTGCCAGCAGTTTAAGCCTAGCGGCAAACAATGAGCAGTTCTTC
CDR3: CASSLSLAANNEQFF

V: TRBV28
J: TRBJ2-6
D: -
size: -
DNA: TGTGCCAGCAATTCCGGAGGGGGCGGTAGGGCCAACGTCCTGACTTTC
CDR3: CASNSGGGGRANVLTF

V: TRBV15
J: TRBJ2-5
D: TRBD2
size: -
DNA: TGTGCCACCAGCAGGAACGGGGGGTTAAGAGAGACCCAGTACTTC
CDR3: CATSRNGGLRETQYF

V: TRBV29-1
J: TRBJ2-5
D: TRBD1
size: few
DNA: TGCAGCGTTGACCCAGGGACAGACCCACAAGAGACCCAGTACTTC
CDR3: CSVDPGTDPQETQYF

V: TRBV2
J: TRBJ2-1
D: -
size: once
DNA: TGTGCCAGCAGTGAAGCGCTTGTGGGGGGGCTTCGCAATGAGCAGTTCTTC
CDR3: CASSEALVGGLRNEQFF

V: TRBV29-1
J: TRBJ2-5
D: TRBD1
size: -
DNA: TGCAGCGTTGAAACAGGGGCAGTGGAGACCCAGTACTTC
CDR3: CSVETGAVETQYF

V: TRBV7-9
J: TRBJ1-6
D: TRBD1
size: few
DNA: TGTGCCAGCAGCCCGAGACAGGGGCTAAATTCACCCCTCCACTTT
CDR3: CASSPRQGLNSPLHF

V: TRBV7-9
J: TRBJ2-5
D: -
size: -
DNA: TGTGCCACCGTTTCGGGGAGCCTCCGGAGGGGGTTACAAGAGACCCAGTACTTC
CDR3: CATVSGSLRRGLQETQYF

V: TRBV4-2
J: TRBJ1-5
D: -
size: -
DNA: TGTGCCAGCAGCCAAGATTTGGGGGCCCGTCAGCCCCAGCATTTT
CDR3: CASSQDLGARQPQHF

V: TRBV9
J: TRBJ2-2
D: -
size: once
DNA: TGTGCCAGCAGCGTAGGACTGAACACCGGGGAGCTGTTTTTT
CDR3: CASSVGLNTGELFF

V: TRBV28
J: TRBJ2-1
D: -
size: few
DNA: TGTGCCAGCAGTTTTCGGACAGCCAATGAGCAGTTCTTC
CDR3: CASSFRTANEQFF

V: TRBV6-4
J: TRBJ2-6
D: -
size: few
DNA: TGTGCCAGCAGCCCAAGCGGCTCTGGGGCCAACGTCCTGACTTTC
CDR3: CASSPSGSGANVLTF

V: TRBV27
J: TRBJ2-7
D: TRBD1
size: -
DNA: TGTGCCAGCAGTTTGACAGGGGGCCTTTACGAGCAGTACTTC
CDR3: CASSLTGGLYEQYF

V: TRBV14
J: TRBJ2-3
D: -
size: -
DNA: TGTGCCAGCAGCCAAACTCAAAGAACTCGGGCCCCCGGCCTCTGGAATACGCAGTATTTT
CDR3: CASSQTQRTRAPGLWNTQYF

V: TRBV18
J: TRBJ2-2
D: -
size: -
DNA: TGTGCCAGCTCCCTGGCGCCACTTCGGGAGACGAACACCGGGGAGCTGTTTTTT
CDR3: CASSLAPLRETNTGELFF

V: TRBV13
J: TRBJ2-1
D: TRBD2
size: -
DNA: TGTGCCAGCAGCCCCCTCGGTCTTTCGGGAGGCGCCTACAATGAGCAGTTCTTC
CDR3: CASSPLGLSGGAYNEQFF

V: TRBV4-2
J: TRBJ2-2
D: TRBD2
size: -
DNA: TGTGCCAGCAGCCAAAGACTCGGAGGGAGGGAAGCCGGGGAGCTGTTTTTT
CDR3: CASSQRLGGREAGELFF

V: TRBV4-1
J: TRBJ2-1
D: -
size: once
DNA: TGCGCCAGCAGCCAAGACGGCAATGAGCAGTTCTTC
CDR3: CASSQDGNEQFF

V: TRBV7-8
J: TRBJ2-1
D: -
size: -
DNA: TGTGCCAGCAGCGGAGGACCGGGACATTCATACAATGAGCAGTTCTTC
CDR3: CASSGGPGHSYNEQFF

V: TRBV25-1
J: TRBJ2-2
D: TRBD1
size: -
DNA: TGTGCCAGCAGTGTCGCCAGGGGGCTTTGGGAAACCGGGGAGCTGTTTTTT
CDR3: CASSVARGLWETGELFF

V: TRBV10-3
J: TRBJ2-2
D: -
size: -
DNA: TGTGCCATCCCCCTGGACGGGAACACCGGGGAGCTGTTTTTT
CDR3: CAIPLDGNTGELFF

V: TRBV7-2
J: TRBJ1-2
D: -
size: once
DNA: TGTGCCGGGCACAACCTACTGCAGGGTCCCGGTATGGATGGCTACACCTTC
CDR3: CAGHNLLQGPGMDGYTF

V: TRBV28
J: TRBJ1-5
D: TRBD1
size: -
DNA: TGTGCCAGCAGTTTACCGACAGGGGCTTCGGGCAATCAGCCCCAGCATTTT
CDR3: CASSLPTGASGNQPQHF

V: TRBV18
J: TRBJ1-6
D: -
size: -
DNA: TGTGCCAGCTCACCTCAGGGAGCGAATAATTCACCCCTCCACTTT
CDR3: CASSPQGANNSPLHF

V: TRBV28
J: TRBJ2-1
D: TRBD2
size: -
DNA: TGTGCCAGCAGACGAGCGGGGGCCCAATACAATGAGCAGTTCTTC
CDR3: CASRRAGAQYNEQFF

V: TRBV29-1
J: TRBJ1-4
D: -
size: -
DNA: TGCAGCGTCGCCGGGACCGATCCGGAAAAACTGTTTTTT
CDR3: CSVAGTDPEKLFF

V: TRBV7-8
J: TRBJ1-5
D: TRBD1
size: few
DNA: TGTGCCAGCAGCTTAACCGACAGGGGAGGTCAGCCCCAGCATTTT
CDR3: CASSLTDRGGQPQHF

V: TRBV27
J: TRBJ2-2
D: TRBD1
size: -
DNA: TGTGCCAGCAAGGGACAGGCGGACACCGGGGAGCTGTTTTTT
CDR3: CASKGQADTGELFF

V: TRBV7-9
J: TRBJ2-2
D: -
size: -
DNA: TGTGCCAGCAGCTTATATCCCAGCGGGCGAACCGGGGAGCTGTTTTTT
CDR3: CASSLYPSGRTGELFF

V: TRBV18
J: TRBJ1-1
D: -
size: -
DNA: TGTGCCAGCTCATCCGAAACAGTGAACACTGAAGCTTTCTTT
CDR3: CASSSETVNTEAFF

V: TRBV5-4
J: TRBJ2-2
D: -
size: few
DNA: TGTGCCAGCAGCTTGGGTGGACGGGAGCTGTTTTTT
CDR3: CASSLGGRELFF

V: TRBV25-1
J: TRBJ2-5
D: -
size: -
DNA: TGTGCCAGCAGTGAATCGGAGCGGAGATCCCAAGAGACCCAGTACTTC
CDR3: CASSESERRSQETQYF

V: TRBV27
J: TRBJ1-6
D: -
size: once
DNA: TGTGCCAGCAGTTTAAGGGAAAATAATTCACCCCTCCACTTT
CDR3: CASSLRENNSPLHF

V: TRBV6-5
J: TRBJ1-5
D: -
size: few
DNA: TGTGCCAGCACGGGGGGTGGCAATCAGCCCCAGCATTTT
CDR3: CASTGGGNQPQHF

V: TRBV5-1
J: TRBJ2-3
D: -
size: -
DNA: TGCGCCAGCAGCTTGGGCGGGTTCAGCACAGATACGCAGTATTTT
CDR3: CASSLGGFSTDTQYF

V: TRBV9
J: TRBJ1-3
D: -
size: -
DNA: TGTGCCAGCAGCGAGGACAACCGAGACCAGTCTGGAAACACCATATATTTT
CDR3: CASSEDNRDQSGNTIYF

V: TRBV9
J: TRBJ1-4
D: TRBD1
size: -
DNA: TGTGCCAGCAGCGCAACGGGGACAGGGGGTGAAAAACTGTTTTTT
CDR3: CASSATGTGGEKLFF

V: TRBV4-2
J: TRBJ2-7
D: TRBD2
size: -
DNA: TGTGCCAGCAGCCAGGAAGTAGCGGGAGCTCCGAACCTCGCCTACGAGCAGTACTTC
CDR3: CASSQEVAGAPNLAYEQYF

V: TRBV10-2
J: TRBJ1-3
D: -
size: -
DNA: TGCGCCAGCAGTAGGACAGACTCTGGAAACACCATATATTTT
CDR3: CASSRTDSGNTIYF

V: TRBV29-1
J: TRBJ2-3
D: TRBD2
size: once
DNA: TGCAGCGTTGGGCGGAGCGGGAGGACGCTTGATACGCAGTATTTT
CDR3: CSVGRSGRTLDTQYF

V: TRBV5-4
J: TRBJ1-2
D: TRBD1
size: -
DNA: TGTGCCAGCAGCTTTGGACAGGGGGCTAACTATGGCTACACCTTC
CDR3: CASSFGQGANYGYTF

V: TRBV4-2
J: TRBJ2-2
D: TRBD2
size: -
DNA: TGTGCCAGCAGCCAAGATGTGCGGGAGCGAACCGGGGAGCTGTTTTTT
CDR3: CASSQDVRERTGELFF

V: TRBV27
J: TRBJ2-3
D: -
size: -
DNA: TGTGCCAGCAGTTTTGATCGCCGCGGGGGCCTCAAACAGACAATCACAGATACGCAGTATTTT
CDR3: CASSFDRRGGLKQTITDTQYF

V: TRBV9
J: TRBJ2-2
D: TRBD2
size: -
DNA: TGTGCCAGCAGTAGAATAGCGGGAGGGGTTGCCGGGGAGCTGTTTTTT
CDR3: CASSRIAGGVAGELFF

V: TRBV13
J: TRBJ2-2
D: -
size: -
DNA: TGTGCCAGCAGCTTAGGGCTAAACAACGGGGAGCTGTTTTTT
CDR3: CASSLGLNNGELFF

V: TRBV30
J: TRBJ2-7
D: TRBD1
size: -
DNA: TGTGCCTGGAGTGAACCCCTGACAGGGCGGTCCTACGAGCAGTACTTC
CDR3: CAWSEPLTGRSYEQYF

V: TRBV28
J: TRBJ2-6
D: -
size: -
DNA: TGTGCCAGCAGTTTGTCGGGGACTGGGGCCAACGTCCTGACTTTC
CDR3: CASSLSGTGANVLTF

V: TRBV10-1
J: TRBJ2-7
D: TRBD1
size: -
DNA: TGCGCCAGCAGCATATATACAGGGGAAGTCCCCTACGAGCAGTACTTC
CDR3: CASSIYTGEVPYEQYF